The rows below give T cell receptor beta chains drawn from one sample of a study of blood T cell repertoires in COVID-19. TCRdb keeps only in-frame clones here, not all; method: immunoSEQ multiplex PCR. The sample lists over 250,000 clones; 88% were seen once. Material for sequencing was PBMCs or T cells enriched from blood (not recorded which). These receptors all come from a woman aged 30 to 39 who had recovered from COVID-19. The CDR3 runs from the conserved cysteine through the conserved F or W. A D gene is named only where the DNA matches it firmly. The size entry is marked missing in some rows and otherwise reads once, few, many or a size class.

17	TRBV2	TRBJ2-2	NA	NA	CASRAGLPATLTGELFF
15	TRBV5-1	TRBJ2-1	NA	NA	CASSSDSRSYNEQFF
15	TRBV4-1	TRBJ2-7	NA	few	CASSLGNQGFHEQYF
16	TRBV27	TRBJ1-5	NA	NA	CASSRGPSGSNQPQHF
14	TRBV5-1	TRBJ1-1	NA	NA	CASRIRAKNTEAFF
16	TRBV7-7	TRBJ2-5	TRBD1	few	CASSLGSGGAIETQYF
16	TRBV28	TRBJ1-2	TRBD1	NA	CASKSPGQGANYGYTF
14	TRBV11-2	TRBJ1-2	NA	NA	CASSFDRTLYGYTF
12	TRBV7-9	TRBJ2-7	NA	NA	CASSSQGYEQYF
16	TRBV5-4	TRBJ2-7	NA	NA	CASSPRGGQSTYEQYF
19	TRBV14	TRBJ2-6	NA	once	CASSQGFRGSLPGANVLTF
13	TRBV18	TRBJ2-5	NA	NA	CASSPSRGETQYF
12	TRBV6-5	TRBJ2-7	NA	NA	CASSYEGYEQYF
16	TRBV28	TRBJ1-1	NA	NA	CASSSLPGRVNTEAFF
17	TRBV4-1	TRBJ1-5	TRBD1	NA	CASSQDQRQGDNQPQHF
14	TRBV2	TRBJ2-3	TRBD1	NA	CASSPDRATDTQYF
14	TRBV6-5	TRBJ1-6	NA	few	CASSYITTGSPLHF
19	TRBV5-4	TRBJ2-7	TRBD2	NA	CASSPRLAEAGDLSYEQYF
16	TRBV7-2	TRBJ1-6	NA	NA	CASSSVTGSYNSPLHF
17	TRBV5-1	TRBJ1-2	NA	NA	CASSSPRGQPMNYGYTF
14	TRBV5-1	TRBJ2-5	TRBD2	NA	CASSLELAVETQYF
14	TRBV27	TRBJ2-2	NA	NA	CASSLEERTGELFF
15	TRBV18	TRBJ1-6	TRBD1	NA	CASSPGTGGDSPLHF
13	TRBV15	TRBJ1-1	NA	NA	CATSRQGNTEAFF
15	TRBV27	TRBJ1-5	TRBD1	once	CASSLTTGGNQPQHF
15	TRBV5-1	TRBJ2-7	NA	NA	CASSIRQAPSHEQYF
14	TRBV5-1	TRBJ2-2	NA	NA	CASSSRQYTGELFF
15	TRBV6-2/TRBV6-3	TRBJ2-7	NA	NA	CASSYSRISSYEQYF
17	TRBV6-2/TRBV6-3	TRBJ2-1	TRBD1	NA	CASSASTGGNSYNEQFF
21	TRBV10-3	TRBJ1-4	TRBD1	NA	CAISDDLVRDRGEATNEKLFF
15	TRBV28	TRBJ2-7	TRBD1	NA	CASSPVGTGDREQYF
13	TRBV7-9	TRBJ2-7	NA	once	CASSSQGQIQQYF
18	TRBV28	TRBJ2-7	NA	NA	CASSLYPPAQRRAYEQYF
16	TRBV21-1	TRBJ1-6	NA	few	CASSKDQLGGHPPLHF
13	TRBV3-1/TRBV3-2	TRBJ2-3	NA	once	CASSLRGLDTQYF
16	TRBV11-2	TRBJ1-5	TRBD1	NA	CASSLGIGTGGQPQHF
12	TRBV28	TRBJ1-1	NA	NA	CASNGQTTEAFF
13	TRBV5-1	TRBJ2-7	NA	NA	CASSLGQAHEQYF